This T cell receptor beta chain stems from a study of T cell changes during pregnancy in multiple sclerosis. This table comes from immunoSEQ multiplex PCR, and its TCRdb copy is limited to in-frame clones, with some not included. The sample records 65,000 to 85,000 clones, around 90% being singletons. The germline gives CDR1 GTSNPN, CDR2 SVGIG (reference sequence). The CDR3 contains 13 residues. This clonotype originated in a female donor with multiple sclerosis, enrolled in a pregnancy study. This chain uses TRBV30 with TRBJ1-3; D gene unclear. This specimen consisted of CD4+ T cells from peripheral blood mononuclear cells, obtained after pregnancy. The CDR3 DNA reads as TGTGCATTAGGCGGGCTCGCTGGAAACACCATATATTTT. Translation gives CALGGLAGNTIYF.